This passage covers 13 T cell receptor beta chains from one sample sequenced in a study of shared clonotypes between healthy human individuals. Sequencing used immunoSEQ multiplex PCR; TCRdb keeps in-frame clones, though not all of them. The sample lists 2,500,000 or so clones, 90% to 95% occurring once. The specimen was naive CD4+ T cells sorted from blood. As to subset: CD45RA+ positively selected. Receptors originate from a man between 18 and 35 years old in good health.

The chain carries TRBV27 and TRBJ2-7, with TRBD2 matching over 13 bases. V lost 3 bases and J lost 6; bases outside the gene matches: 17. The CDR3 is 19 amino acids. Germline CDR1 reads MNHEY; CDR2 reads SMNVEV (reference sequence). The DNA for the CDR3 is TGTGCCAGCAGTTTCTCTGGACAAGGACTAGCGGGAGTCCCCGCCGAGCAGTACTTC. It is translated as CASSFSGQGLAGVPAEQYF.

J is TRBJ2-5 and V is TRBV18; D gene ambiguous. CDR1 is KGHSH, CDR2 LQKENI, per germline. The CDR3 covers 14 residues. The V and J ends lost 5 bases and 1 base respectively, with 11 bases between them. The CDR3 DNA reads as TGTGCCAGCTCAGCGGACGGAACCCAAGAGACCCAGTACTTC. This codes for CASSADGTQETQYF.

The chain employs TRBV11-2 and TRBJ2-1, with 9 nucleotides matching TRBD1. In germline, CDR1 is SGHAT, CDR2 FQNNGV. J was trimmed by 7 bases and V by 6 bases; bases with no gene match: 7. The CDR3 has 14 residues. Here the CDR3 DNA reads TGTGCCAGCAGGCGACAGGGGGGTATAAATGAGCAGTTCTTC. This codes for CASRRQGGINEQFF.

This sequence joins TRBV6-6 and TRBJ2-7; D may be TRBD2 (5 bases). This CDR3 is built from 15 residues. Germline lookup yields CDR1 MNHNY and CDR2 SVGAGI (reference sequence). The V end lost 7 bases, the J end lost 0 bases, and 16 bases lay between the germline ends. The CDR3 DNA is TGTGCCAGCACCGCCACAACGGGAATCTCCTACGAGCAGTACTTC. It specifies CASTATTGISYEQYF.

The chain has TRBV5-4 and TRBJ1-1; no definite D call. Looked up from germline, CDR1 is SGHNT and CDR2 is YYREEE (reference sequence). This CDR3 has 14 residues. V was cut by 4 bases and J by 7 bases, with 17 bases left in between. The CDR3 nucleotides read TGTGCCAGCAGCCCGGGCATTTGGACCGGTGAAGCTTTCTTT. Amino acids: CASSPGIWTGEAFF.

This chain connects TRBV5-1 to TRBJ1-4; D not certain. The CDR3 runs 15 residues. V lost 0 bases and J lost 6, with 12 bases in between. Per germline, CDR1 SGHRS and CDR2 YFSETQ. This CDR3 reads CASSLEGRSDEKLFF. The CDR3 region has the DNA TGCGCCAGCAGCTTGGAAGGAAGGAGCGATGAAAAACTGTTTTTT.

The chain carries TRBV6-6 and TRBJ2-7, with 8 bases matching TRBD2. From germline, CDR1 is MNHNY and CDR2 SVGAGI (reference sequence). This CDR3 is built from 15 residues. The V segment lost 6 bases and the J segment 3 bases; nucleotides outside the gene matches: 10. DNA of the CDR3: TGTGCCAGCAGGCCGGGGGGGACTACTCTCTACGAGCAGTACTTC. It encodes CASRPGGTTLYEQYF.

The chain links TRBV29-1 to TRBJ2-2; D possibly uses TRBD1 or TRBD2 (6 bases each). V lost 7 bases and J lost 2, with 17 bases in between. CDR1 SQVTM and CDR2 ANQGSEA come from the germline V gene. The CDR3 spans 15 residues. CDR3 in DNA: TGCAGCGGAAGGAGGGGGACTTCCAACACCGGGGAGCTGTTTTTT. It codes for CSGRRGTSNTGELFF.

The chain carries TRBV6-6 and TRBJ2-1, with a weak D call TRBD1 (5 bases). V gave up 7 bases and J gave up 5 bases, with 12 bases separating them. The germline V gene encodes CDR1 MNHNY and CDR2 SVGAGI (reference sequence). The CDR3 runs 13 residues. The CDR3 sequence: CASIVDSNNEQFF. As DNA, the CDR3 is TGTGCCAGCATCGTCGACAGCAACAATGAGCAGTTCTTC.

CDR3 bases: TGTGCCAGCAGCCAAGATCTCTTTGTGGGGCGCAGGGACACCGGGGAGCTGTTTTTT. Translating gives CASSQDLFVGRRDTGELFF. The chain combines TRBV4-2 with TRBJ2-2; D may be TRBD1 (5 bases). The V gene lost 0 bases and the J gene lost 3 bases, with 20 bases spanning the gap. Germline loops: CDR1 LGHNA, CDR2 YNFKEQ. The length of the CDR3 is 19 residues.

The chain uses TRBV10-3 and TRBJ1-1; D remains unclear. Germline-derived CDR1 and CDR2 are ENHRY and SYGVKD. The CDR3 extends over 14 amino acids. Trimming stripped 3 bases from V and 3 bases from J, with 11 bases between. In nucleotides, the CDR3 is TGTGCCATCAGTGAAGGGCGGAGGGACACTGAAGCTTTCTTT. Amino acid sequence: CAISEGRRDTEAFF.

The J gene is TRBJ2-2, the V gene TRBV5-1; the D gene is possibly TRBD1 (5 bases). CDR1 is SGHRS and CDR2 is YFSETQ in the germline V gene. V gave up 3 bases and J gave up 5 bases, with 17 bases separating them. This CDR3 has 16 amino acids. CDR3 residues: CASSSTGGQLTGELFF. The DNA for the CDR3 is TGCGCCAGCAGCTCTACAGGTGGCCAGTTGACCGGGGAGCTGTTTTTT.

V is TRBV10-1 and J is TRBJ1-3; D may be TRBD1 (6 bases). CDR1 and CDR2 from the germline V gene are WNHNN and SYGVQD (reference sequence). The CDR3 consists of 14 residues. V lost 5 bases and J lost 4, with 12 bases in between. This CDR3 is CASSLDRRGNTIYF. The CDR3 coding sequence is TGCGCCAGCAGTCTGGACAGAAGAGGAAACACCATATATTTT.